The next 30 T cell receptor beta chains were all read from a single sample in a study of Graves' ophthalmopathy and Graves' hyperthyroidism. Amplification targeted the TCR beta CDR3 regions, with RNA transcripts as the source material. The first-round RT-PCR employed HTBI primers together with the Qiagen OneStep RT-PCR kit. A multiplex PCR was then performed as the second round. TCRdb re-called the multiplex PCR reads with MiXCR, one entry per CDR3 protein. This table has around 400,000 distinct CDR3 sequences, around 21% appearing once. Sequencing was carried out using peripheral blood. The receptors come from a young woman with stable Graves' hyperthyroidism.

V gene TRBV5-1 combines with J gene TRBJ2-5, with D hard to call. Germline V gene sequence: CDR1 SGHRS, CDR2 YFSETQ. Deletions cut 0 bases from V and 3 bases from J, with 9 bases between. The CDR3 extends over 14 amino acids. The CDR3 loop is CASSLGHTKETQYF. CDR3 bases: TGCGCCAGCAGCTTGGGCCACACGAAAGAGACCCAGTACTTC.

The gene calls are TRBV9 and TRBJ2-2, with 7 bases matching TRBD1. J lost 6 bases, V lost 4 bases, and 6 bases had no gene match. In germline, CDR1 is SGDLS, CDR2 YYNGEE. The CDR3 is made up of 14 amino acids. The CDR3 DNA reads TGTGCCAGCAGCAAGGGGGCTCTGGCCGGGGAGCTGTTTTTT. As protein: CASSKGALAGELFF.

The J gene is TRBJ1-3, the V gene TRBV12-3 or TRBV12-4; maybe TRBD1 (5 bases). The CDR3 contains 15 residues. Trimming cost V 6 bases and J 4 bases, with 16 bases left between them. In DNA, the CDR3 is TGTGCCAGCAGGCACCCCGGGACCGTCGGAAACACCATATATTTT. Amino acids: CASRHPGTVGNTIYF.

This chain connects TRBV28 to TRBJ1-2; D not certain. This CDR3 region has 13 residues. Per the germline V gene, CDR1 is MDHEN and CDR2 is SYDVKM. Trimming removed 1 base at V and 4 bases at J, with 7 bases between. The CDR3 is CASSLLAIYGYTF. DNA of the CDR3: TGTGCCAGCAGTTTATTGGCAATCTATGGCTACACCTTC.

This clonotype appeared a few times. The chain couples TRBV30 to TRBJ2-2, with 7 bases aligning to TRBD2. The CDR3 extends over 15 amino acids. The germline gives CDR1 GTSNPN, CDR2 SVGIG (reference sequence). Trimming removed 0 bases from V and 1 base from J; junction bases left unmatched: 2. In DNA, the CDR3 is TGTGCCTGGAGTGTCGGGGGGATGAACACCGGGGAGCTGTTTTTT. It is translated as CAWSVGGMNTGELFF.

This clonotype was detected only once. The chain combines TRBV6-1 with TRBJ1-2, with D perhaps TRBD1 (5 bases). In germline, CDR1 is MNHNS, CDR2 SASEGT. The CDR3 is 14 amino acids. The V and J ends lost 7 bases and 0 bases respectively, with 12 bases between them. In DNA form, the CDR3 reads TGTGCCAGCACCCTAGGGGCCTCTAACTATGGCTACACCTTC. This sequence encodes CASTLGASNYGYTF.

This clonotype occurred many times. The V and J genes are TRBV10-3 and TRBJ2-7; the D gene could be TRBD1 or TRBD2 (5 bases each). The CDR3 has 11 residues. Trimming shortened V by 8 bases and J by 3 bases, and 8 bases separated the two germline ends. Per germline, CDR1 ENHRY and CDR2 SYGVKD. This CDR3 reads CAIGTDYEQYF. CDR3 DNA: TGTGCCATCGGGACCGACTACGAGCAGTACTTC.

This clonotype was seen more than once but under ten times. CDR3 sequence: CASSRTSAEAFF. DNA for the CDR3: TGTGCCAGCAGTCGGACAAGCGCTGAAGCTTTCTTT. This chain joins TRBV12-3 or TRBV12-4 and TRBJ1-1, with D possibly matching TRBD1 (5 bases). This CDR3 has 12 residues. V lost 5 bases, J lost 6 bases, and 10 bases lay in between.

The chain recombines TRBV30 with TRBJ1-5; D gene ambiguous. Trimming removed 2 bases from V and 4 bases from J, with 15 bases in between. Germline V gene lookup returns CDR1 GTSNPN and CDR2 SVGIG (reference sequence). The CDR3 contains 15 residues. The CDR3 DNA sequence: TGTGCCTGGAGTCCCCCTTTAAAAGGGAATCAGCCCCAGCATTTT. Translation gives CAWSPPLKGNQPQHF. The full variable domain, in which reference TRBV30 and TRBJ1-5 provide the parts outside the CDR3, is SQTIHQWPATLVQPVGSPLSLECTVEGTSNPNLYWYRQAAGRGLQLLFYSVGIGQISSEVPQNLSASRPQDRQFILSSKKLLLSDSGFYLCAWSPPLKGNQPQHFGDGTRLSIL.

There are many counts of this clonotype. The rearrangement uses TRBV11-2 and TRBJ2-5; D is uncertain. Germline lookup yields CDR1 SGHAT and CDR2 FQNNGV. V was shortened by 5 bases and J by 1 base, with 14 bases between the two germline ends. The CDR3 consists of 15 residues. The CDR3: CASSPSATAQETQYF. The CDR3 DNA reads as TGTGCCAGCAGCCCTTCCGCGACCGCCCAAGAGACCCAGTACTTC.

In its sample, this clonotype was seen a few times. The J gene is TRBJ1-5, the V gene TRBV12-3 or TRBV12-4; D possibly corresponds to TRBD1 (5 bases). CDR3 length: 14 residues. V shed 5 bases and J shed 0 bases, with 8 bases lying between them. CDR3 region: CASSGHDSNQPQHF. CDR3 nucleotides: TGTGCCAGCAGTGGACACGATAGCAATCAGCCCCAGCATTTT.

The table lists this clonotype with many counts. V gene TRBV25-1 combines with J gene TRBJ1-3; possibly TRBD1 for D (6 bases). Germline CDR1 reads MGHDK; CDR2 reads SYGVNS. The CDR3 contains 14 residues. The germline V and J ends were trimmed by 7 bases and 8 bases, with 18 bases remaining between them. The CDR3 reads CASTPVGQWDTIYF. CDR3 coding DNA: TGTGCCAGCACCCCAGTCGGACAGTGGGACACCATATATTTT. The variable domain in full, with the rest retrieved from reference TRBV25-1 and TRBJ1-3, is EADIYQTPRYLVIGTGKKITLECSQTMGHDKMYWYQQDPGMELHLIHYSYGVNSTEKGDLSSESTVSRIRTEHFPLTLESARPSHTSQYLCASTPVGQWDTIYFGEGSWLTVV.

This clonotype was found many times. J is TRBJ1-1 and V is TRBV12-3 or TRBV12-4; TRBD1 matches 9 bases. Losses at the gene ends were 3 bases for V and 1 base for J; bases not matched to a gene: 6. This CDR3 is built from 16 residues. The CDR3 DNA reads as TGTGCCAGCAGTTTTCACAGGGGGCTCCGGAACACTGAAGCTTTCTTT. Translated: CASSFHRGLRNTEAFF.

The table lists this clonotype with many counts. The chain carries TRBV7-8 and TRBJ1-1; D is unresolved. The CDR3 has 15 residues. V shed 3 bases and J shed 1 base, with 12 bases lying between them. Germline values: CDR1 SGHVS, CDR2 FQNEAQ. This CDR3 is CASSFRVNKNTEAFF. The CDR3 coding sequence is TGTGCCAGCAGCTTCAGAGTGAATAAGAACACTGAAGCTTTCTTT.

The V call is TRBV12-3 or TRBV12-4, the J call TRBJ2-7; D is ambiguous. Deletions cut 3 bases from V and 7 bases from J, with 10 bases between. The CDR3 is 12 residues long. This chain's CDR3 is CASSFLTGEQYF. CDR3 nucleotides: TGTGCCAGCAGTTTCCTTACTGGGGAGCAGTACTTC.

This clonotype was recorded at least ten times. The V gene is TRBV19, the J gene TRBJ2-2; 7 bases agree with TRBD2. V shed 5 bases, J shed 3 bases, and the junction held 6 bases outside the gene matches. The germline gives CDR1 LNHDA, CDR2 SQIVND (reference sequence). The CDR3 sequence is 15 residues long. The CDR3 DNA reads as TGTGCCAGTAGTTCCGGGACTACTGACACCGGGGAGCTGTTTTTT. As protein: CASSSGTTDTGELFF.

J is TRBJ2-7 and V is TRBV27; 10 nucleotides agree with TRBD1. V shed 6 bases, J shed 3 bases, and the junction held 14 bases outside the gene matches. Germline V gives CDR1 MNHEY, CDR2 SMNVEV (reference sequence). The CDR3 has 17 amino acids. CDR3: CASSLIPPGQGNYEQYF. The CDR3 DNA follows: TGTGCCAGCAGCCTCATTCCCCCGGGACAGGGGAACTACGAGCAGTACTTC.

This clonotype was counted at least ten times. This sequence joins TRBV6-1 and TRBJ1-3; D unclear. This CDR3 is built from 13 residues. V dropped 1 base and J dropped 5 bases, with 6 bases sitting between them. CDR1 and CDR2 (germline): MNHNS, SASEGT. The CDR3 nucleotides read TGTGCCAGCAGTGAAGATGGCAGAAACACCATATATTTT. Protein: CASSEDGRNTIYF.

Many counts were recorded for this clonotype. The chain links TRBV4-1 to TRBJ1-6; D is uncertain. Germline V CDR1 and CDR2: MGHRA, YSYEKL. This CDR3 has 19 amino acids. Trimming left V 1 base short and J 0 bases short, with 16 bases between. CDR3: CASSQGYGIQSSYNSPLHF. The CDR3, as DNA: TGCGCCAGCAGCCAAGGGTACGGGATCCAGAGCTCCTATAATTCACCCCTCCACTTT.

This clonotype was observed many times. This sequence joins TRBV6-5 and TRBJ1-5; a possible D gene is TRBD1 (5 bases). V was trimmed by 2 bases and J by 5 bases, leaving 13 bases between them. The CDR3 consists of 15 residues. Germline-derived CDR1 and CDR2 are MNHEY and SVGAGI. This CDR3 is CASSYNRGTDQPQHF. For the CDR3, the DNA is TGTGCCAGCAGTTACAACCGGGGGACCGATCAGCCCCAGCATTTT.

This clonotype was recorded at least ten times. V gene TRBV7-9 combines with J gene TRBJ2-7; D gene unclear. Between the trimmed V and J ends, which lost 2 bases and 3 bases, there was a span of 20 bases. The CDR3 consists of 17 residues. CDR1 SEHNR and CDR2 FQNEAQ come from the germline V gene (reference sequence). CDR3 sequence reads: CASSLFPDPADIYEQYF. The CDR3 DNA is TGTGCCAGCAGCTTATTCCCCGACCCAGCAGATATCTACGAGCAGTACTTC.

This clonotype was recorded at least ten times. The genes are TRBV15 and TRBJ2-7; a weak D match, TRBD2 (6 bases). Germline assignment: CDR1 LNHNV and CDR2 YYDKDF (reference sequence). There are 16 residues in the CDR3. Trimming took off 3 bases at V and 2 bases at J, with 17 bases between the two ends. CDR3 coding DNA: TGTGCCACCAGCAGTTTGGGGACTCCTGGGGCCTACGAGCAGTACTTC. Residues: CATSSLGTPGAYEQYF.

This clonotype was counted at least ten times. V usage is TRBV29-1 and J usage is TRBJ2-7; TRBD2 matches 9 bases. CDR1 is SQVTM, CDR2 ANQGSEA, per germline. The length of the CDR3 is 13 residues. With V trimmed by 4 bases and J by 2 bases, 3 bases remained unmatched. CDR3 in DNA: TGCAGCGTTGTCGCGGGAGGGCCCTACGAGCAGTACTTC. It translates to CSVVAGGPYEQYF.

This clonotype was seen many times. V and J are TRBV27 and TRBJ2-7, with TRBD2 identical over 7 bases. The CDR3 has 18 residues. The germline V gene has CDR1 MNHEY and CDR2 SMNVEV (reference sequence). The ends lost 2 bases at V and 2 bases at J; junction bases unmatched: 15. The CDR3: CASSLNLAGGGSPYEQYF. The CDR3 DNA is TGTGCCAGCAGTTTAAATCTGGCTGGGGGAGGGTCCCCCTACGAGCAGTACTTC.

The chain uses TRBV20-1 and TRBJ2-7, with 8 bases identical to TRBD2. Germline CDR1 DFQATT, CDR2 SNEGSKA (reference sequence). This CDR3 is 14 amino acids long. The CDR3 region has the DNA TGCGCCTCCGGGGGGGAGACAAGCTCCTACGAGCAGTACTTC. It yields the protein CASGGETSSYEQYF.

The V call is TRBV12-3 or TRBV12-4, the J call TRBJ1-5, with D maybe TRBD1 (5 bases). This CDR3 spans 14 amino acids. Trimming took off 6 bases at V and 3 bases at J, with 12 bases between the two ends. The CDR3, as DNA: TGTGCCAGCAGCCCCGGGGCCTCCAATCAGCCCCAGCATTTT. Amino acids: CASSPGASNQPQHF.

This clonotype has a count of ten or more. V and J are TRBV10-3 and TRBJ2-5; 7 positions agree with TRBD2. The CDR3 covers 13 residues. Germline V gives CDR1 ENHRY, CDR2 SYGVKD. The ends lost 5 bases at V and 4 bases at J; junction bases unmatched: 4. CDR3 nucleotides: TGTGCCATCAGTCAGCGGGACGTAGAGACCCAGTACTTC. It translates to CAISQRDVETQYF.

The chain is built from TRBV6-1 and TRBJ2-7; either TRBD1 or TRBD2 may supply D (5 bases each). CDR1 and CDR2 (germline): MNHNS, SASEGT. The germline V and J ends were trimmed by 8 bases and 4 bases, with 15 bases remaining between them. The CDR3 is 13 amino acids. DNA for the CDR3: TGTGCCAGCTCCAGGGACGCGCTATACGAGCAGTACTTC. Its translation: CASSRDALYEQYF.

J is TRBJ2-7 and V is TRBV6-1, with D perhaps matching TRBD2 (6 bases). The CDR3 length is 14 residues. Germline V gene data show CDR1 as MNHNS and CDR2 as SASEGT. Trimming left V 0 bases short and J 7 bases short, with 13 bases between. In DNA, the CDR3 is TGTGCCAGCAGTGAAGCGGAGGGGCGCCGTGAGCAGTACTTC. Amino acids: CASSEAEGRREQYF.

This clonotype was counted at least ten times. The chain has TRBV2 and TRBJ2-4; D remains unclear. CDR1 is SNHLY and CDR2 is FYNNEI in the germline V gene. With 10 bases removed from V and 1 base from J, the gap between germline ends came to 11 bases. This CDR3 is built from 13 residues. For the CDR3, the DNA is TGTGCCACCAGCTCTGGGGCCAAAAACATTCAGTACTTC. It yields the protein CATSSGAKNIQYF.